This is a list of T cell receptor beta chains from one sample in a study of T cell responses to AZD1222 COVID-19 vaccine. Repertoires were generated with immunoSEQ multiplex PCR, while TCRdb's copy carries only in-frame clones and drops some. The sample yields more than 100,000 clones, 91% seen once. Sequenced material: peripheral blood, taken on day 0 of AZD1222 vaccination. These receptors came from an adult in good health. Both conserved end residues are part of each CDR3. Fields, in order: J gene, V gene, clone size, D gene, CDR3 DNA, CDR3 protein. The D gene is left open where the match is weak. Where a row states a size, it is once, few, many or the class of an expanded clone; other rows omit it.

>TRBJ1-3|TRBV14|NA|NA
TGTGCCAGCAGCCCTACCGCGGGGGGATCTGGAAACACCATATATTTT
CASSPTAGGSGNTIYF
>TRBJ2-1|TRBV9|NA|NA
TGTGCCAGCAGCCCCCGACCCGGGAATGAGCAGTTCTTC
CASSPRPGNEQFF
>TRBJ2-1|TRBV2|once|TRBD2
TGTGCCAGCTCTGGACTAGTTTACAATGAGCAGTTCTTC
CASSGLVYNEQFF
>TRBJ2-7|TRBV7-8|NA|NA
TGTGCCAGCCGATCGGACAGCCGAAACATGTACGAGCAGTACTTC
CASRSDSRNMYEQYF
>TRBJ1-6|TRBV28|NA|TRBD1
TGTGCCAGCATCCCAGACAGGGGCCCCCTTTCACCCCTCCACTTT
CASIPDRGPLSPLHF
>TRBJ2-3|TRBV6-5|NA|TRBD1
TGTGCCAGCAGCAGTGGACAGGTTGCAGATACGCAGTATTTT
CASSSGQVADTQYF
>TRBJ1-2|TRBV28|once|NA
TGTGCCAGCAGTCCTCCCGGGGCCCTTGGGTATGGCTACACCTTC
CASSPPGALGYGYTF
>TRBJ2-3|TRBV5-1|NA|TRBD2
TGCGCCACCTCGCCTAGCGGGAGTGCAGATACGCAGTATTTT
CATSPSGSADTQYF
>TRBJ2-1|TRBV19|NA|TRBD1
TGTGCCAGTAGTAGGCAGGGGACAGACTACAATGAGCAGTTCTTC
CASSRQGTDYNEQFF
>TRBJ2-1|TRBV7-9|NA|TRBD2
TGTGCCAGCAGCGTAGCGGGAGGGATTTACAATGAGCAGTTCTTC
CASSVAGGIYNEQFF
>TRBJ1-1|TRBV6-5|NA|TRBD1
TGTGCCAGCAGTTACGACGGCCAGGGGGCTCTTGAAGCTTTCTTT
CASSYDGQGALEAFF
>TRBJ1-1|TRBV7-8|NA|NA
TGTGCCAGCAGCTCCGAGGTCACTGAAGCTTTCTTT
CASSSEVTEAFF
>TRBJ2-7|TRBV18|NA|NA
TGTGCCAGCTCCCGAAGGAGCTCCTACGAGCAGTACTTC
CASSRRSSYEQYF
>TRBJ2-1|TRBV4-1|NA|NA
TGCGCCAGCAGCCAAGAGGGGTTAGTGAATAGTGAGCAGTTCTTC
CASSQEGLVNSEQFF
>TRBJ1-6|TRBV3-1/TRBV3-2|NA|TRBD1
TGTGCCAGCAGCCAAGATAGGCAGGGGGGCAATTCACCCCTCCACTTT
CASSQDRQGGNSPLHF
>TRBJ2-5|TRBV7-2|NA|NA
TGTGCCAGCAGCTCAGGGCCGCGTGAGACCCAGTACTTC
CASSSGPRETQYF
>TRBJ2-7|TRBV30|NA|TRBD1
TGTGCCTGGAGTACAGATCGGACAGGGATAAGACTAAGCGAGCAGTACTTC
CAWSTDRTGIRLSEQYF
>TRBJ1-1|TRBV6-1|NA|TRBD1
TGTGCCAGCAGTGACGGCAGGGGGCGAGCCGAAGCTTTCTTT
CASSDGRGRAEAFF
>TRBJ2-1|TRBV4-3|NA|TRBD2
TGCGCCAGCAGCCAAGATCTAGCGGGATACAATGAGCAGTTCTTC
CASSQDLAGYNEQFF
>TRBJ2-1|TRBV11-3|once|NA
TGTGCCAGCAGCTTACACAGGGACTCCTACAATGAGCAGTTCTTC
CASSLHRDSYNEQFF
>TRBJ2-5|TRBV7-9|NA|NA
TGTGCCAGCAGCTTAGGGACGGGGAGCTTAGCAGAGACCCAGTACTTC
CASSLGTGSLAETQYF
>TRBJ2-2|TRBV5-1|NA|TRBD2
TGCGCCAGCAGCGGGGGACTAGCATCCGGGGAGCTGTTTTTT
CASSGGLASGELFF
>TRBJ2-5|TRBV7-2|NA|NA
TGTGCCAGCTCCCCCGCCGCCGGAGTGGGGGGTGAGACCCAGTACTTC
CASSPAAGVGGETQYF
>TRBJ1-4|TRBV13|once|NA
TGTGCCAGCAGTTCGGGAACTAGTGAAAAACTGTTTTTT
CASSSGTSEKLFF
>TRBJ2-1|TRBV10-3|NA|TRBD1
TGTGCCACCCAAAGGGGACAGGGATTTGGTGAGCAGTTCTTC
CATQRGQGFGEQFF
>TRBJ1-4|TRBV18|NA|TRBD1
TGTGCCAGCTCACCCCAGGGGGGGACTAATGAAAAACTGTTTTTT
CASSPQGGTNEKLFF
>TRBJ2-2|TRBV6-2/TRBV6-3|NA|NA
TGTGCCAGCAGCCAGCAGGGGTTGGAGCTGTTTTTT
CASSQQGLELFF
>TRBJ2-2|TRBV19|NA|NA
TGTGCCAGCTTTGGAGGGGCGTTGACCGGGGAGCTGTTTTTT
CASFGGALTGELFF
>TRBJ1-2|TRBV7-2|NA|NA
TGTGCCAGCAGCTTTACGCCTTCCCCGAATGGCTACACCTTC
CASSFTPSPNGYTF
>TRBJ2-1|TRBV5-4|once|TRBD2
TGTGCCAGCAGCTCCCGGACTAGCGGATTTAACAATGAGCAGTTCTTC
CASSSRTSGFNNEQFF
>TRBJ1-5|TRBV5-1|once|NA
TGCGCCAGCAGCTTGCCCGGGCCCAATCAGCCCCAGCATTTT
CASSLPGPNQPQHF
>TRBJ2-1|TRBV10-3|once|NA
TGTGCCGCCACGAACGATCCAACGCTTAATGAGCAGTTCTTC
CAATNDPTLNEQFF
>TRBJ1-3|TRBV7-8|NA|TRBD1
TGTGCCAGCAGCTTAGCGACAAACAGGGGTGGTTCTGGAAACACCATATATTTT
CASSLATNRGGSGNTIYF
>TRBJ1-5|TRBV30|NA|NA
TGTGCCTGGAGCGGTGGGGGCAGCAATCAGCCCCAGCATTTT
CAWSGGGSNQPQHF
>TRBJ2-2|TRBV30|NA|NA
TGTGCCTGGAGTGCGAACGCGAACACCGGGGAGCTGTTTTTT
CAWSANANTGELFF
>TRBJ2-5|TRBV6-5|NA|TRBD1
TGTGCCAGCAGGTTCGACAGGGGTTATGAAGAGACCCAGTACTTC
CASRFDRGYEETQYF
>TRBJ2-2|TRBV28|NA|NA
TGTGCCAGCACCCCTGGGGGGGCTGGGGAGCTGTTTTTT
CASTPGGAGELFF
>TRBJ1-1|TRBV19|NA|TRBD1
TGTGCCAGTAGACAACCGGGACAGGGACACACTGAAGCTTTCTTT
CASRQPGQGHTEAFF
>TRBJ1-4|TRBV7-9|NA|TRBD1
TGTGCCAGCAGCTCCGGACAGGGAACTAATGAAAAACTGTTTTTT
CASSSGQGTNEKLFF
>TRBJ1-4|TRBV18|once|TRBD1
TGTGCCAGCTCCTTCACAGGGGGAGGTGAAAAACTGTTTTTT
CASSFTGGGEKLFF
>TRBJ2-3|TRBV4-3|NA|NA
TGCGCCAGCAGCCAAGCGTTTCGCACAGATACGCAGTATTTT
CASSQAFRTDTQYF
>TRBJ2-5|TRBV27|NA|TRBD2
TGTGCCAGCAGTTTCTTGGGGGGGGGTCGGGGATCCCAAGAGACCCAGTACTTC
CASSFLGGGRGSQETQYF
>TRBJ1-4|TRBV27|NA|NA
TGTGCCAGCAGTCCCGGACAAAGGGTTGCTAATGAAAAACTGTTTTTT
CASSPGQRVANEKLFF
>TRBJ1-2|TRBV19|NA|NA
TGTGCCAGTAGGGGGAGAGGGTTCGCCTATGGCTACACCTTC
CASRGRGFAYGYTF
>TRBJ2-5|TRBV4-1|NA|TRBD2
TGCGCCAGCAGCCAAGAAGTAGGATCTATTCCGGGACTAGCGATCCAAGAGACCCAGTACTTC
CASSQEVGSIPGLAIQETQYF
>TRBJ2-7|TRBV14|NA|TRBD2
TGTGCCAGCAGCCAAGTGGGACTAGCGCGACTCTACGAGCAGTACTTC
CASSQVGLARLYEQYF
>TRBJ1-2|TRBV20-1|NA|NA
TGCAGTGCGGGGGACTCTTCTGGCTACACCTTC
CSAGDSSGYTF
>TRBJ2-7|TRBV28|NA|NA
TGTGCCAGCAGTTTATCCCCCCAGGGAGGCCACCTATCCTACGAGCAGTACTTC
CASSLSPQGGHLSYEQYF
>TRBJ2-1|TRBV11-2|NA|NA
TGTGCCAGCAGCGACGTAGGGAGACGGAAATACAATGAGCAGTTCTTC
CASSDVGRRKYNEQFF
>TRBJ2-2|TRBV19|NA|NA
TGTGCCAGTAGTATAGGGTCCGAAACCGGGGAGCTGTTTTTT
CASSIGSETGELFF